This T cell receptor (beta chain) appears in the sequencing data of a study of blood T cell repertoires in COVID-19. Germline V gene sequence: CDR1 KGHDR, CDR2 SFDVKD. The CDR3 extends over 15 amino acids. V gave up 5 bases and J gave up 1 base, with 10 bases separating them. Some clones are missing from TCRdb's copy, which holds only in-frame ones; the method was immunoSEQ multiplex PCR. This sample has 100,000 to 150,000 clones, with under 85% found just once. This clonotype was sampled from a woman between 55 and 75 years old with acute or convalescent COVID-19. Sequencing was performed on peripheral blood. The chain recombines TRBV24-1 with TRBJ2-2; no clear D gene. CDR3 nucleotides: TGTGCCACCAGTGCACAGTCGGTGAACACCGGGGAGCTGTTTTTT. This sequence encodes CATSAQSVNTGELFF.